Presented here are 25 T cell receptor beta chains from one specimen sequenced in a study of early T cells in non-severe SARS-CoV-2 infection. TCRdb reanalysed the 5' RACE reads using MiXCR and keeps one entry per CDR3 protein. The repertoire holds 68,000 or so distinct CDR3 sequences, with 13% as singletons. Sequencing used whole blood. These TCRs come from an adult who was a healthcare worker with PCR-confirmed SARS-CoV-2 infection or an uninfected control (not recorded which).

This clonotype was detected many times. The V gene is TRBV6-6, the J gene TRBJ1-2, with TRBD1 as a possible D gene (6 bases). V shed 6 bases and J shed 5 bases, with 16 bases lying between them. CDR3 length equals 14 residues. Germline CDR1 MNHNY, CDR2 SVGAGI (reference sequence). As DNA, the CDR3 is TGTGCCAGCAGCCCCGGGGGCGAGGGGTATGGCTACACCTTC. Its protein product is CASSPGGEGYGYTF.

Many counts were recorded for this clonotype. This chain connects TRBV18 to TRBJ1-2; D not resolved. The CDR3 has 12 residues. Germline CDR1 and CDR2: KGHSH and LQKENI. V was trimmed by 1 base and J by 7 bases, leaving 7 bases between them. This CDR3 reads CASSPQAGGYTF. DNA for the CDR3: TGTGCCAGCTCACCACAGGCAGGTGGCTACACCTTC.

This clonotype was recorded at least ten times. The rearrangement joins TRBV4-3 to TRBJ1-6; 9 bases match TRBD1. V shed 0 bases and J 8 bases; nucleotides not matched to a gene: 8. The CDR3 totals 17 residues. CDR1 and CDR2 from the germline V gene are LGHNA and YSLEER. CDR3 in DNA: TGCGCCAGCAGCCAAGATCTCTGGACAGGGGAACATTCACCCCTCCACTTT. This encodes CASSQDLWTGEHSPLHF.

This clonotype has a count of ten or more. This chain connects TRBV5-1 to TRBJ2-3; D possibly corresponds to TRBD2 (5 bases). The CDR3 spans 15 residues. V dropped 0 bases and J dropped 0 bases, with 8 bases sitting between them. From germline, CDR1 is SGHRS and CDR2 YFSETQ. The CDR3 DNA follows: TGCGCCAGCAGCTTGGGTAGGGAGAGCACAGATACGCAGTATTTT. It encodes CASSLGRESTDTQYF.

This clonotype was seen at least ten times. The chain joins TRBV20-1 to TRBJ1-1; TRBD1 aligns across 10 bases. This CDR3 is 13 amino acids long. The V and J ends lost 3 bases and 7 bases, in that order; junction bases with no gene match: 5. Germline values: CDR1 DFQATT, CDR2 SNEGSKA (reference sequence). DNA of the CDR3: TGCAGTGCTAGGACAGGGGGCGCGGTTGAAGCTTTCTTT. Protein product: CSARTGGAVEAFF.

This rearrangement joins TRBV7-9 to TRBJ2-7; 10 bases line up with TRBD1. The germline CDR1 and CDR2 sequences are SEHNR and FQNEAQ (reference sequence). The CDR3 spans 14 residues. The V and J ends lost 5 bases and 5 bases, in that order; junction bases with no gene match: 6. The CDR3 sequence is CASSRGQGGNEQYF. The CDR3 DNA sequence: TGTGCCAGCAGCCGCGGACAGGGGGGCAACGAGCAGTACTTC. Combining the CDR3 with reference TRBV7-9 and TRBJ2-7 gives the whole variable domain DTGVSQNPRHKITKRGQNVTFRCDPISEHNRLYWYRQTLGQGPEFLTYFQNEAQLEKSRLLSDRFSAERPKGSFSTLEIQRTEQGDSAMYLCASSRGQGGNEQYFGPGTRLTVT.

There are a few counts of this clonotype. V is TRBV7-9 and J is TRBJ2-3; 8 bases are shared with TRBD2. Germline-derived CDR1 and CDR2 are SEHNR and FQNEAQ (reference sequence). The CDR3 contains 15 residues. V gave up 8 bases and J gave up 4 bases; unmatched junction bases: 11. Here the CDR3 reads CASVPGGPIADTQYF. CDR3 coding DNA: TGTGCCAGCGTTCCGGGGGGGCCGATTGCAGATACGCAGTATTTT.

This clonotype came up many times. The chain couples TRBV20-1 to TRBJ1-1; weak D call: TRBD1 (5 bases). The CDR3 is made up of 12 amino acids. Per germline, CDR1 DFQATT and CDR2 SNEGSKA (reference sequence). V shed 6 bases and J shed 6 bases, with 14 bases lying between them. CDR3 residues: CSADHRGAEAFF. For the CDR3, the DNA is TGCAGTGCAGACCACCGGGGCGCTGAAGCTTTCTTT.

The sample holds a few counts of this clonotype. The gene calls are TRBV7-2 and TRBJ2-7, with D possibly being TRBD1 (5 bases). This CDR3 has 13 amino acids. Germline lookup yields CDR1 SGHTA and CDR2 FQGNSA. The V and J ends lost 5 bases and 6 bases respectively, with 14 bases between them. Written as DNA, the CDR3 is TGTGCCAGCAGCCCAAATCAGGGAAGCGAGCAGTACTTC. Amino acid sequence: CASSPNQGSEQYF.

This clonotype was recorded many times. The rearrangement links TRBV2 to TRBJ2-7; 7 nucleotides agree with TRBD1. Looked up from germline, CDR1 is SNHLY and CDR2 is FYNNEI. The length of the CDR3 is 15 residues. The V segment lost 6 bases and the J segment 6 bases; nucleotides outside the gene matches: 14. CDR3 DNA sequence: TGTGCCAGCAGCCCTACGCCGGACAGGTTTGGCGAGCAGTACTTC. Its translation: CASSPTPDRFGEQYF.

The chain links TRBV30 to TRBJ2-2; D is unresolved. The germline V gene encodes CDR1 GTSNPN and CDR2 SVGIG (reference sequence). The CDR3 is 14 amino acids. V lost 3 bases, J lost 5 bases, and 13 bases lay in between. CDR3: CAWRDPVGTGELFF. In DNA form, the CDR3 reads TGTGCCTGGAGGGACCCTGTGGGGACCGGGGAGCTGTTTTTT.

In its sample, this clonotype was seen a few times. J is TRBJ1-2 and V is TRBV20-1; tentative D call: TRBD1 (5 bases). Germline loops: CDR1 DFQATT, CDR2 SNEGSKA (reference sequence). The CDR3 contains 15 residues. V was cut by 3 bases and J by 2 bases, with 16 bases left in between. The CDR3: CSARLATGPNYGYTF. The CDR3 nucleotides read TGCAGTGCTAGGCTCGCAACGGGGCCCAACTATGGCTACACCTTC.

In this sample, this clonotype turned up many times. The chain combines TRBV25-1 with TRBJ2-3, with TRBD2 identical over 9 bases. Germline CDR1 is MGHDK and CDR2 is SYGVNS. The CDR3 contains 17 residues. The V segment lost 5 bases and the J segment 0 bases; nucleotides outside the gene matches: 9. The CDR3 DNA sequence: TGTGCCAGCAGTCCCTGGGGTAGCGGGGGCAGCACAGATACGCAGTATTTT. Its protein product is CASSPWGSGGSTDTQYF. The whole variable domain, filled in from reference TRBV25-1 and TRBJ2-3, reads EADIYQTPRYLVIGTGKKITLECSQTMGHDKMYWYQQDPGMELHLIHYSYGVNSTEKGDLSSESTVSRIRTEHFPLTLESARPSHTSQYLCASSPWGSGGSTDTQYFGPGTRLTVL.

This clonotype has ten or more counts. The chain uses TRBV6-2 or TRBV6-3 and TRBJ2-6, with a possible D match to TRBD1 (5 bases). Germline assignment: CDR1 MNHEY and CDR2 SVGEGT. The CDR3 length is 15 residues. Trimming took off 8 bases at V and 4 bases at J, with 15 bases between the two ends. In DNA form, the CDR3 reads TGTGCCAGCTCGCAGATTCAGGGAGGGGCCAACGTCCTGACTTTC. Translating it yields CASSQIQGGANVLTF.

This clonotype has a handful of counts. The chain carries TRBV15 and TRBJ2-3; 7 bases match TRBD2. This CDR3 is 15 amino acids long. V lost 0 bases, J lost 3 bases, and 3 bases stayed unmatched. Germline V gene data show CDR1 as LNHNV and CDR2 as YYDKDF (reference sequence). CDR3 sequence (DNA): TGTGCCACCAGCAGAGAGGGGACTACAACAGATACGCAGTATTTT. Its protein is CATSREGTTTDTQYF.

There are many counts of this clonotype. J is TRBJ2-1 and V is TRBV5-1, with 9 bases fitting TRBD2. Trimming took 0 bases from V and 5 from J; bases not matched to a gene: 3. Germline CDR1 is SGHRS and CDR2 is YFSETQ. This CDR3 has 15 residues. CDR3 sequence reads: CASSLVLAGHNEQFF. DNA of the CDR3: TGCGCCAGCAGCTTGGTTCTAGCGGGACACAATGAGCAGTTCTTC.

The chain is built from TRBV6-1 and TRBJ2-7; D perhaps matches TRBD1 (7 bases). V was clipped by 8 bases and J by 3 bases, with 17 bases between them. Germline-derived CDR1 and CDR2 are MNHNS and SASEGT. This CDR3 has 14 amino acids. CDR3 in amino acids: CASGWQGGNYEQYF. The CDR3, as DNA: TGTGCCAGCGGTTGGCAGGGGGGAAACTACGAGCAGTACTTC.

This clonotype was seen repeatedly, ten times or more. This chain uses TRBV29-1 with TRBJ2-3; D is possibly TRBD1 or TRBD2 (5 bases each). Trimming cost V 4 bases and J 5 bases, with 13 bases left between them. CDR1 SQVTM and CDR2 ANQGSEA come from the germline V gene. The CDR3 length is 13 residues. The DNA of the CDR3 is TGCAGCGTTGTCGGGGACGCTGGAGATACGCAGTATTTT. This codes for CSVVGDAGDTQYF.

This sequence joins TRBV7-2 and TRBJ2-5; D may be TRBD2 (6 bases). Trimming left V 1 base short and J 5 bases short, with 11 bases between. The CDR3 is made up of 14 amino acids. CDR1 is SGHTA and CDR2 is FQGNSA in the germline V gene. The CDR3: CASSLGLRGETQYF. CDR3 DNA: TGTGCCAGCAGCTTAGGTTTGCGGGGCGAGACCCAGTACTTC.

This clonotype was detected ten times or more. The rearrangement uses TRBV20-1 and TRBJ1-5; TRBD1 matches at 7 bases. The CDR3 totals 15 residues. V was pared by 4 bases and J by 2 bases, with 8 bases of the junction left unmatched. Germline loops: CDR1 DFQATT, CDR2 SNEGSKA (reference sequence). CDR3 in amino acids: CSATPRGPGNQPQHF. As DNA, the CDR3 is TGCAGTGCTACGCCAAGGGGGCCCGGCAATCAGCCCCAGCATTTT.

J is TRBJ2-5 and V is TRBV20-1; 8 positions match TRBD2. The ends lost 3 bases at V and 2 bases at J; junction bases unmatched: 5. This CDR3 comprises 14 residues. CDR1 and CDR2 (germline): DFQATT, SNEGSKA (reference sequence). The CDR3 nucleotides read TGCAGTGCTAGCCGGGAGGGGACACAAGAGACCCAGTACTTC. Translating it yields CSASREGTQETQYF.

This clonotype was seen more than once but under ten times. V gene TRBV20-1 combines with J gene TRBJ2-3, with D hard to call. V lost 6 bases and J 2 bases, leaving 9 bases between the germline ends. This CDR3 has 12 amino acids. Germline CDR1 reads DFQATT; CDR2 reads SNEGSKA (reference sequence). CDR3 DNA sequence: TGCAGTGCCCCCCGCCTCACAGATACGCAGTATTTT. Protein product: CSAPRLTDTQYF.

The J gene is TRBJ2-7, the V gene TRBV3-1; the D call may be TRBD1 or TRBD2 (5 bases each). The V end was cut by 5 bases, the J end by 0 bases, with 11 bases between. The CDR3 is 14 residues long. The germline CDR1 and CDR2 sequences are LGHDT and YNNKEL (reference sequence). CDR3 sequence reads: CASSGDPSSYEQYF. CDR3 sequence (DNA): TGTGCCAGCAGCGGGGACCCGAGCTCCTACGAGCAGTACTTC.

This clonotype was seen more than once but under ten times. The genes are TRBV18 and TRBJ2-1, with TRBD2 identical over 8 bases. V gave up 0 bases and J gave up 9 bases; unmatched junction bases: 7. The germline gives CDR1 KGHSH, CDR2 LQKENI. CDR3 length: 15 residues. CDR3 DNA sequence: TGTGCCAGCTCACCACCGAGCGGGGGAAGGAGTGAGCAGTTCTTC. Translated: CASSPPSGGRSEQFF.

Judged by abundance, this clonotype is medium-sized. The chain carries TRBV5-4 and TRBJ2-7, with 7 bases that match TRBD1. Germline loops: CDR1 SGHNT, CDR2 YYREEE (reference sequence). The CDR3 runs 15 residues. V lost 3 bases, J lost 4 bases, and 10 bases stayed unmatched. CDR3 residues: CASSWGQGGVYEQYF. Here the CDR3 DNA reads TGTGCCAGCAGCTGGGGACAAGGGGGCGTTTACGAGCAGTACTTC. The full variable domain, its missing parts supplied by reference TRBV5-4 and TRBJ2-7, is ETGVTQSPTHLIKTRGQQVTLRCSSQSGHNTVSWYQQALGQGPQFIFQYYREEENGRGNFPPRFSGLQFPNYSSELNVNALELDDSALYLCASSWGQGGVYEQYFGPGTRLTVT.